These T cell receptor beta chains were read from a single sample in a study of response to subunit inactivated influenza vaccine. TCRdb used MiXCR to reprocess the RT-PCR reads, holding one entry per CDR3 protein. Among roughly 790,000 distinct CDR3 sequences listed, roughly 20% were seen once. The sequencing used PBMCs from blood, collected about 5 days after vaccination. These receptor sequences come from a man aged 45 to 65 who received an inactivated influenza vaccine. Both conserved end residues are part of each CDR3. A D gene is named only where the DNA matches it firmly. Part of the rows lack a size; the others show once, few, many or a class for expanded clones.

clone size | J gene | V gene | D gene | CDR3 DNA | CDR3 protein
few | TRBJ1-5 | TRBV18 | TRBD1 | TGTGCCAGCTCACCCCAGGTAACCGGGACAGGGCTTCAGCCCCAGCATTTT | CASSPQVTGTGLQPQHF
few | TRBJ1-2 | TRBV29-1 | NA | TGCAGCACCAGGGGAGTCAACTATGGCTACACCTTC | CSTRGVNYGYTF
few | TRBJ2-3 | TRBV28 | NA | TGTGCCAGCAGTTCCCAACTAATGACAGGTAGCACAGATACGCAGTATTTT | CASSSQLMTGSTDTQYF
few | TRBJ2-7 | TRBV20-1 | TRBD1 | TGCAGTGCTAGGGCACAACAAAGAAGGGGGCTCGGCGAGCAGTACTTC | CSARAQQRRGLGEQYF
few | TRBJ2-1 | TRBV6-2/TRBV6-3 | NA | TGTGCCAGCAGTTACTCGATCCCCAATGAGCAGTTCTTC | CASSYSIPNEQFF
few | TRBJ2-7 | TRBV7-8 | NA | TGTGCCAGCTTACCTGGTGCGTCAGCCTACGAGCAGTACTTC | CASLPGASAYEQYF
NA | TRBJ2-3 | TRBV7-2 | TRBD1 | TGTGCCAGCAGCTCGCGACAGGGGTTCGTCCCAGATACGCAGTATTTT | CASSSRQGFVPDTQYF
NA | TRBJ2-7 | TRBV7-2 | NA | TGTGCCAGCAGCTTATCCGCCGGAGGGTTCTACGAGCAGTACTTC | CASSLSAGGFYEQYF
NA | TRBJ1-3 | TRBV11-2 | TRBD1 | TGTGCCAGCAGCACCGGACAGGGGAGTTCGGTGCGGGGAAACACCATATATTTT | CASSTGQGSSVRGNTIYF
few | TRBJ2-1 | TRBV29-1 | TRBD2 | TGCAGCGTTGCTCCTAGACTAGCCCTCAATGAGCAGTTCTTC | CSVAPRLALNEQFF
few | TRBJ2-1 | TRBV28 | TRBD2 | TGTGCCAGCAGTTTTTACGGGAGGGCCCGCAATGAGCAGTTCTTC | CASSFYGRARNEQFF
NA | TRBJ2-7 | TRBV6-5 | NA | TGTGCCACCGGGGGACCCTACGAGCAGTACTTC | CATGGPYEQYF
NA | TRBJ1-5 | TRBV12-3/TRBV12-4 | NA | TGTGCCAGCAGTTCCGGGGGCCGGAGCAATCAGCCCCAGCATTTT | CASSSGGRSNQPQHF
many | TRBJ1-6 | TRBV5-1 | TRBD1 | TGCGCCAGCAGCTTCGGACAGGGGGAATATTCACCCCTCCACTTT | CASSFGQGEYSPLHF
many | TRBJ1-2 | TRBV6-1 | NA | TGTGCCAGCAGTGAAGCAGATAACTATGGCTACACCTTC | CASSEADNYGYTF
few | TRBJ2-5 | TRBV11-2 | TRBD2 | TGTGCCAGCAGCCAGTCTCAGCGGGAGAGATCGGAGACCCAGTACTTC | CASSQSQRERSETQYF
NA | TRBJ2-1 | TRBV3-1 | TRBD2 | TGTGCCAGCAGCAAACTAGCGAATGAGCAGTTCTTC | CASSKLANEQFF
NA | TRBJ2-7 | TRBV7-9 | TRBD1 | TGTGCCAGCAGCTTAACAGGGGAACACGAGCAGTACTTC | CASSLTGEHEQYF
once | TRBJ2-5 | TRBV18 | NA | TGTGCCAGCTCACCACCGATGGCAGGGTCGCAAGAGACCCAGTACTTC | CASSPPMAGSQETQYF
NA | TRBJ2-3 | TRBV7-8 | TRBD2 | TGTGCCAGCAGCTCCCAACTAGCGGACTACACAGATACGCAGTATTTT | CASSSQLADYTDTQYF
few | TRBJ2-3 | TRBV7-8 | TRBD2 | TGTGCCAGCAGCTTAGTATCGAGCGGGAGTTCTACGCAGTATTTT | CASSLVSSGSSTQYF
NA | TRBJ2-1 | TRBV2 | TRBD2 | TGTACCTGCAGTTCAGGGACTAGCGGGAGGGCCAGGTCCTACAATGAGCAGTTCTTC | CTCSSGTSGRARSYNEQFF
few | TRBJ2-7 | TRBV4-1 | NA | TGCGCCAGCAGCTCATTCAGGGGATCCTACGAGCAGTACTTC | CASSSFRGSYEQYF
NA | TRBJ2-1 | TRBV4-3 | NA | TGCGCCAGCAGCCAAGAGCGGGTCCCTCTCATGGCGCAGTTCTTC | CASSQERVPLMAQFF
few | TRBJ1-4 | TRBV12-3/TRBV12-4 | TRBD1 | TGTGCCAGCAGGCCCGACAGGGGGGAAAAACTGTTTTTT | CASRPDRGEKLFF
NA | TRBJ2-2 | TRBV18 | NA | TGTGCCAGCTCACCACCGATGGGGCCCGGGGAGCTGTTTTTT | CASSPPMGPGELFF
few | TRBJ2-5 | TRBV7-2 | NA | TGTGCCAGCAGCTTAAGTGCGGGGACACTCCGAGAGACCCAGTACTTC | CASSLSAGTLRETQYF
NA | TRBJ2-3 | TRBV7-8 | TRBD1 | TGTGCCAGCAGCTTAGCGGGACAGGGTTTGACAGATACGCAGTATTTT | CASSLAGQGLTDTQYF
NA | TRBJ2-7 | TRBV7-9 | NA | TGTGCCAGCAGCGACGCACGGGCTCGCCCCTACGAGCAGTACTTC | CASSDARARPYEQYF